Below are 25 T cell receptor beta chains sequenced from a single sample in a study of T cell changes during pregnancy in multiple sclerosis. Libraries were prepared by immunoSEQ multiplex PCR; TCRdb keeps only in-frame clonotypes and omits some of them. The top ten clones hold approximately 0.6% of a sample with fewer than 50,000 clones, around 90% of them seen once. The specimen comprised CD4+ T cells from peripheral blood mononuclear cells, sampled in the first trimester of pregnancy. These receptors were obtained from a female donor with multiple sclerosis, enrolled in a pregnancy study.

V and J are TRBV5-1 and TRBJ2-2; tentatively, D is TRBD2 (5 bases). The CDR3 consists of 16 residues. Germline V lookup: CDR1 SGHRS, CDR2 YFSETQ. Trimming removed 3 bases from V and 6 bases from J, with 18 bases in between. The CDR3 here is CASSYRPRTRAGELFF. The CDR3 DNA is TGCGCCAGCAGCTACCGCCCTAGAACTAGGGCCGGGGAGCTGTTTTTT.

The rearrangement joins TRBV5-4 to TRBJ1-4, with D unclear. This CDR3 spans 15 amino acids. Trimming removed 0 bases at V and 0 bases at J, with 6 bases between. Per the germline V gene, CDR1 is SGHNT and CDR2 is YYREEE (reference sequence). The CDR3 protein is CASSLAGTTNEKLFF. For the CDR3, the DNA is TGTGCCAGCAGCTTGGCGGGGACAACTAATGAAAAACTGTTTTTT.

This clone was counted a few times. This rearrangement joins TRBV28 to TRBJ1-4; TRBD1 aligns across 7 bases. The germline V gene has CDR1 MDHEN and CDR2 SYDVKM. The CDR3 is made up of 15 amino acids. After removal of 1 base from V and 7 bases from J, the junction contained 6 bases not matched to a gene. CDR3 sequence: CASSLFVGGGEKLFF. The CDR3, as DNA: TGTGCCAGCAGTTTATTTGTAGGGGGCGGTGAAAAACTGTTTTTT.

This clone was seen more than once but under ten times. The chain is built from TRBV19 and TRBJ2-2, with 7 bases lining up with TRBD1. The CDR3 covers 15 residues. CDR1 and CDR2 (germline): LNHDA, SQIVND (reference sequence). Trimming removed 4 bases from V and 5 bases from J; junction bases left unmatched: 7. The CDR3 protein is CASSTRTGITGELFF. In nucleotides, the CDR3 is TGTGCCAGTAGTACCCGGACAGGAATAACCGGGGAGCTGTTTTTT.

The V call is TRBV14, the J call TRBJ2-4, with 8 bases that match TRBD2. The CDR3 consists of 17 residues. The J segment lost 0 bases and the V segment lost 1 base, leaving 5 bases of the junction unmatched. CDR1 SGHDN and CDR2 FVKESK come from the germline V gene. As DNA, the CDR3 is TGTGCCAGCAGCCAAGCGGGGGGGCCGCTAGCCAAAAACATTCAGTACTTC. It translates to CASSQAGGPLAKNIQYF.

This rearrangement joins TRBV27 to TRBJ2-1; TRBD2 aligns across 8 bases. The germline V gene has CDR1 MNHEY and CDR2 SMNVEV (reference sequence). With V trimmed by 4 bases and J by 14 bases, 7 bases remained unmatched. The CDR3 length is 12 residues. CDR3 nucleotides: TGTGCCAGCAGTTACTTTAGCGGGAAGGAGTTCTTC. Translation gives CASSYFSGKEFF.

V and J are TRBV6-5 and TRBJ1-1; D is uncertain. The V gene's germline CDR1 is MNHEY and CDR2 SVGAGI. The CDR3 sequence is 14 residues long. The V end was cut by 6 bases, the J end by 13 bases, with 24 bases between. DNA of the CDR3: TGTGCCAGCAGGAGGGCGGCTCGTAGGGCAAAGGGTTTCTTT. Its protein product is CASRRAARRAKGFF.

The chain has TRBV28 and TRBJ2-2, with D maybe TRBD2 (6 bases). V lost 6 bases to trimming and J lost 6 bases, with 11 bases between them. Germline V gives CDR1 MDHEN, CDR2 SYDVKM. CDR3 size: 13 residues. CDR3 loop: CASREGRAGELFF. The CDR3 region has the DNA TGTGCCAGCAGGGAGGGCAGGGCCGGGGAGCTGTTTTTT.

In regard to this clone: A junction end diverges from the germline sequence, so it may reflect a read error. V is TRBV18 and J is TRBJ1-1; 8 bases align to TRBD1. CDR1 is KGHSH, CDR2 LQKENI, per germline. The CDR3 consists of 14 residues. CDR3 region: CASSPSHLTGEEVF. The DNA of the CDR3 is TGTGCCAGCTCACCTTCCCACCTGACAGGGGAAGAGGTCTTT.

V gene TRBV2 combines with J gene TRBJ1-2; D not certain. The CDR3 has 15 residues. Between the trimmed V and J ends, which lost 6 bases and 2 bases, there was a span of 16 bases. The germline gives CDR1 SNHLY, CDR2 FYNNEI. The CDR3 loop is CASRRRLGENYGYTF. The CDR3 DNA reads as TGTGCCAGCAGGAGGCGTCTTGGGGAGAACTATGGCTACACCTTC.

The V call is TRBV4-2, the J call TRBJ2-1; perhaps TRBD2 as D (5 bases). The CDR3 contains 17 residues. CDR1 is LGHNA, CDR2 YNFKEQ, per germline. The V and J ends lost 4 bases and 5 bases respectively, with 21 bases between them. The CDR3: CASSPLEDSISDNEQFF. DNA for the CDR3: TGTGCCAGCAGCCCCCTGGAGGACTCAATTTCGGACAATGAGCAGTTCTTC.

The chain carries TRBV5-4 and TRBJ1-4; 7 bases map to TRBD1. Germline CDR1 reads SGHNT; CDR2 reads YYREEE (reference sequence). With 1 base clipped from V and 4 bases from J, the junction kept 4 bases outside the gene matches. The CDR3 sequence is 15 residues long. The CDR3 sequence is CASSLRGQINEKLFF. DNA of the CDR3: TGTGCCAGCAGCTTGAGGGGACAGATTAATGAAAAACTGTTTTTT. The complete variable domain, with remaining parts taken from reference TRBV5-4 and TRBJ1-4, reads ETGVTQSPTHLIKTRGQQVTLRCSSQSGHNTVSWYQQALGQGPQFIFQYYREEENGRGNFPPRFSGLQFPNYSSELNVNALELDDSALYLCASSLRGQINEKLFFGSGTQLSVL.

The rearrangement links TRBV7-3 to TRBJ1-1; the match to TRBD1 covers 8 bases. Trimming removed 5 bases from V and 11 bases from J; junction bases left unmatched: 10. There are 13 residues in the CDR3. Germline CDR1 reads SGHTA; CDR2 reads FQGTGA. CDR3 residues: CASSPGQGRAAFF. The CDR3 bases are TGTGCCAGCAGCCCCGGACAGGGCCGGGCCGCTTTCTTT.

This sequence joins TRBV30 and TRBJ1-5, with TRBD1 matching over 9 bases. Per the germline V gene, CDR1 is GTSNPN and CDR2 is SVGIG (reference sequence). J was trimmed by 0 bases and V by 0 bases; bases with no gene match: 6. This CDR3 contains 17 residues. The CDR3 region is CAWSVDRGPYSNQPQHF. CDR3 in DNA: TGTGCCTGGAGTGTGGACAGGGGACCTTATAGCAATCAGCCCCAGCATTTT.

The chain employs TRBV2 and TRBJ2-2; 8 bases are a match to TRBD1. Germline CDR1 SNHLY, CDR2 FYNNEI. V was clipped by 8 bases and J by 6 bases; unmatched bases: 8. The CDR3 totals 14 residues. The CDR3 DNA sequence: TGTGCCAGCGGGAGACAGGGGTACCCCGGGGAGCTGTTTTTT. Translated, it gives CASGRQGYPGELFF.

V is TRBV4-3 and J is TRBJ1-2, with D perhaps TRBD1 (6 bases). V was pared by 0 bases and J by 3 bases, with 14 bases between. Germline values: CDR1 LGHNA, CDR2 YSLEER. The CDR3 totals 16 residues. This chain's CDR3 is CASSQDRPGGDYGYTF. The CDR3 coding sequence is TGCGCCAGCAGCCAAGATCGCCCGGGGGGCGACTATGGCTACACCTTC.

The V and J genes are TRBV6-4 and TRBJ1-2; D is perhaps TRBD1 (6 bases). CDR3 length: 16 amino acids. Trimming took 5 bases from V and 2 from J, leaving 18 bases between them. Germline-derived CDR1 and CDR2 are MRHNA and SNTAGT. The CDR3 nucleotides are TGTGCCAGCAGTTCTTCCTTTCACAGGGAAAACTATGGCTACACCTTC. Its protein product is CASSSSFHRENYGYTF.

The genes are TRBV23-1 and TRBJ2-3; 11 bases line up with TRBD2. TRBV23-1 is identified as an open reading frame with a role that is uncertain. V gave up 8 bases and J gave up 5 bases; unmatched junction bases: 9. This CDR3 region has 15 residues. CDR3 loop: CASRTRTSGRDTQYF. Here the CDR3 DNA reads TGCGCCAGCCGAACGCGGACTAGCGGGCGAGATACGCAGTATTTT.

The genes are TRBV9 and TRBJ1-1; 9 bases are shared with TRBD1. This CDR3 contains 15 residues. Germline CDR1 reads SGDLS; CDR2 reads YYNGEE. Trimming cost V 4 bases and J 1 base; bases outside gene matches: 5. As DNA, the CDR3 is TGTGCCAGCAGCACACCACAGGGGGCGAACACTGAAGCTTTCTTT. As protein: CASSTPQGANTEAFF.

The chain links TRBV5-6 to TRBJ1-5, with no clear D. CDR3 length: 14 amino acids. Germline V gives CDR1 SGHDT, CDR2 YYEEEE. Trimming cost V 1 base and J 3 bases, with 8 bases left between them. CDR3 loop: CASSLNQVNQPQHF. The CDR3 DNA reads TGTGCCAGCAGCTTGAACCAGGTCAATCAGCCCCAGCATTTT.

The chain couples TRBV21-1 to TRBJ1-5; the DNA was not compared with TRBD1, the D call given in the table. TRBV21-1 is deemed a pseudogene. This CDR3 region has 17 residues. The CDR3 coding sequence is TGTGCCAGCAGCAAACCTAAGGAACGGCAGGTCAATCAGCCCCAGCATTTT. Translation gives CASSKPKERQVNQPQHF.

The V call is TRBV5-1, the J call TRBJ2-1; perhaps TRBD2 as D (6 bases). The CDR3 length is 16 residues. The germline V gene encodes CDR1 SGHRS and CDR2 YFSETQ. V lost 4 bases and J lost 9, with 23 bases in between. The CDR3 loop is CASSPTSRSWDGEQFF. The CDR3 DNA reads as TGCGCCAGCAGCCCGACTAGTCGGAGTTGGGATGGTGAGCAGTTCTTC.

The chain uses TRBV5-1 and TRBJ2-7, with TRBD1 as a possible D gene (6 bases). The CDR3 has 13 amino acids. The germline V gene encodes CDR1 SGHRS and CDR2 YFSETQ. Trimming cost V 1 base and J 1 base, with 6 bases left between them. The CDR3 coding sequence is TGCGCCAGCAGCTTGACAGGGTCCTACGAGCAGTACTTC. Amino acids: CASSLTGSYEQYF. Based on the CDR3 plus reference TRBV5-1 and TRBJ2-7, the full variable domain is KAGVTQTPRYLIKTRGQQVTLSCSPISGHRSVSWYQQTPGQGLQFLFEYFSETQRNKGNFPGRFSGRQFSNSRSEMNVSTLELGDSALYLCASSLTGSYEQYFGPGTRLTVT.

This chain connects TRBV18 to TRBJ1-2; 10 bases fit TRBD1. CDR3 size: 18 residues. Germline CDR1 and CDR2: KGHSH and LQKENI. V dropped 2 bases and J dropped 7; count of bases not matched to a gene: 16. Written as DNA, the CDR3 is TGTGCCAGCTCACCAGAGCTTCAGGGGACAGGGGAAGATGGTGGCTACACCTTC. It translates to CASSPELQGTGEDGGYTF.

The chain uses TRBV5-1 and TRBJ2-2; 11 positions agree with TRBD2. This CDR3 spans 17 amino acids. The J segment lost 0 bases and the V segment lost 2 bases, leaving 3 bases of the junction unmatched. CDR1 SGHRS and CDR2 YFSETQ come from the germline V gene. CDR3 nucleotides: TGCGCCAGCAGCTTAATGGGACTAGCGGCGAACACCGGGGAGCTGTTTTTT. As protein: CASSLMGLAANTGELFF.